The next 22 T cell receptor beta chains were all read from a single sample in a study of Graves' ophthalmopathy and Graves' hyperthyroidism. Amplifying from RNA transcripts, the study obtained TCR beta CDR3 regions. The workflow started with a first-round RT-PCR run with HTBI primers and then moved on to a second-round multiplex PCR. TCRdb re-derived calls from the multiplex PCR reads in MiXCR, one entry per CDR3 protein. The profile shows about 590,000 distinct CDR3 sequences, approximately 37% of them singletons. Sequenced input: peripheral blood or thyroid tissue (not recorded which). The receptors stem from an adult man with Graves' hyperthyroidism.

This clonotype was picked up many times. At one end the junction does not follow the germline gene, possibly because of a read error. The chain recombines TRBV5-1 with TRBJ1-1; D is undetermined. The CDR3 has 14 amino acids. Germline lookup yields CDR1 SGHRS and CDR2 YFSETQ. DNA of the CDR3: TGTGCCAGCAGTTCTGGTTTACTGAACACTGAAGCTTTCTTT. Protein sequence: CASSSGLLNTEAFF.

Many counts were recorded for this clonotype. The chain carries TRBV6-6 and TRBJ1-4; no clear D. V dropped 2 bases and J dropped 3 bases, with 7 bases sitting between them. The germline V gene has CDR1 MNHNY and CDR2 SVGAGI (reference sequence). This CDR3 is built from 14 residues. CDR3 sequence (DNA): TGTGCCAGCAGTTACAGGACTGCTAATGAAAAACTGTTTTTT. Protein: CASSYRTANEKLFF.

The rearrangement joins TRBV6-5 to TRBJ1-1; a possible D gene is TRBD1 (6 bases). Germline CDR1 MNHEY, CDR2 SVGAGI. V lost 5 bases, J lost 3 bases, and 13 bases lay in between. CDR3 length: 14 amino acids. CDR3 sequence: CASSTDRGYTEAFF. CDR3 coding DNA: TGTGCCAGCAGTACGGACAGAGGTTACACTGAAGCTTTCTTT.

This clonotype occurred once. The CDR3 DNA reads TGTGCCAGCAGCTTAGGAGGCCAGTCTGGTAATGAGCAGTTCTTC. Its translation: CASSLGGQSGNEQFF. This chain joins TRBV7-9 and TRBJ2-7; D not resolved. The J call is uncertain, as TRBJ2-1 better fits the DNA end. Germline CDR1 and CDR2: SEHNR and FQNEAQ (reference sequence). This CDR3 is 15 amino acids long.

This clonotype was recorded at least ten times. The rearrangement joins TRBV24-1 to TRBJ2-7; TRBD1 agrees at 7 bases. The V gene's germline CDR1 is KGHDR and CDR2 SFDVKD. CDR3 size: 13 residues. V trimming: 7 bases; J trimming: 1 base; junction bases outside the gene matches: 3. The CDR3 region is CATSLTGSYEQYF. CDR3 DNA: TGTGCCACCAGCTTGACAGGGTCCTACGAGCAGTACTTC.

This clonotype appeared many times. The chain links TRBV7-6 to TRBJ2-7; 9 bases are a match to TRBD1. From germline, CDR1 is SGHVS and CDR2 FNYEAQ. Germline trimming cut 5 bases from V and 6 bases from J; bases unmatched to any gene: 8. The CDR3 is made up of 14 amino acids. For the CDR3, the DNA is TGTGCCAGCAGCCTACAGGGACAGGGAGGCGAGCAGTACTTC. Translated, it gives CASSLQGQGGEQYF.

This clonotype was seen many times. CDR3 loop: CSVTGGTNTGELFF. The CDR3 coding sequence is TGCAGCGTAACAGGGGGGACGAACACCGGGGAGCTGTTTTTT. V gene TRBV29-1 combines with J gene TRBJ2-2; 8 bases agree with TRBD1. J was trimmed by 0 bases and V by 6 bases; bases with no gene match: 3. The CDR3 contains 14 residues. CDR1 SQVTM and CDR2 ANQGSEA come from the germline V gene.

The rearrangement joins TRBV20-1 to TRBJ1-1; TRBD1 is a possible D gene (5 bases). The CDR3 length is 12 residues. The germline gives CDR1 DFQATT, CDR2 SNEGSKA (reference sequence). Trimming removed 6 bases at V and 3 bases at J, with 11 bases between. The CDR3 sequence is CSARKGDTEAFF. CDR3 in DNA: TGCAGTGCAAGAAAAGGGGACACTGAAGCTTTCTTT.

The rearrangement joins TRBV20-1 to TRBJ1-5, with D unresolved. Per the germline V gene, CDR1 is DFQATT and CDR2 is SNEGSKA (reference sequence). The length of the CDR3 is 11 residues. The CDR3 DNA follows: TGCAGCTTTGGGCTCAATCAGCCCCAGCATTTT. Its translation: CSFGLNQPQHF.

In the case of this clonotype: This may stem from a read error, because a much larger clone lies one nucleotide away. The chain combines TRBV5-1 with TRBJ1-1; D perhaps matches TRBD1 (6 bases). Between the trimmed V and J ends, which lost 0 bases and 0 bases, there was a span of 12 bases. CDR1 and CDR2 (germline): SGHRS, YFSETQ. This CDR3 is 16 amino acids long. As DNA, the CDR3 is TGCGCCAGCAGCTTGGACACGGGACACATGAACACTGAAGCTTTCTTT. It translates to CASSLDTGHMNTEAFF. Based on the CDR3 plus reference TRBV5-1 and TRBJ1-1, the full variable domain is KAGVTQTPRYLIKTRGQQVTLSCSPISGHRSVSWYQQTPGQGLQFLFEYFSETQRNKGNFPGRFSGRQFSNSRSEMNVSTLELGDSALYLCASSLDTGHMNTEAFFGQGTRLTVV.

The J gene is TRBJ2-3, the V gene TRBV24-1; D gene uncertain. The germline V gene has CDR1 KGHDR and CDR2 SFDVKD. The CDR3 loop spans 12 amino acids. The V and J ends lost 4 bases and 4 bases respectively, with 5 bases between them. The chain's CDR3 is CATSEAADTQYF. The CDR3 DNA follows: TGTGCCACCAGTGAGGCGGCAGATACGCAGTATTTT.

The chain couples TRBV5-6 to TRBJ1-3; D is unclear. The CDR3 spans 15 residues. Trimming cost V 4 bases and J 2 bases, with 13 bases left between them. Per the germline V gene, CDR1 is SGHDT and CDR2 is YYEEEE. This CDR3 is CASSPDGRPGNTIYF. The CDR3, as DNA: TGTGCCAGCAGCCCTGACGGACGACCTGGAAACACCATATATTTT.

This clonotype was counted ten times or more. This chain joins TRBV11-2 and TRBJ1-2; D unresolved. V dropped 3 bases and J dropped 6 bases, with 17 bases sitting between them. The CDR3 consists of 15 residues. CDR1 and CDR2 (germline): SGHAT, FQNNGV. This CDR3 is CASSFQPDWEDGYTF. The CDR3 region has the DNA TGTGCCAGCAGCTTTCAGCCGGATTGGGAGGATGGCTACACCTTC.

The chain links TRBV15 to TRBJ2-5; D may be TRBD1 (6 bases). CDR1 is LNHNV, CDR2 YYDKDF, per germline (reference sequence). The V gene lost 3 bases and the J gene lost 0 bases, with 11 bases spanning the gap. The CDR3 length is 15 residues. The CDR3 reads CATSSARGNQETQYF. The DNA for the CDR3 is TGTGCCACCAGCAGTGCTAGGGGGAACCAAGAGACCCAGTACTTC.

This clonotype was counted many times. The rearrangement links TRBV6-5 to TRBJ1-1, with no clear D. Trimming stripped 6 bases from V and 4 bases from J, with 18 bases between. There are 15 residues in the CDR3. From germline, CDR1 is MNHEY and CDR2 SVGAGI. DNA of the CDR3: TGTGCCAGCAGCACGAGGAGAAGGACCGCCACTGAAGCTTTCTTT. Its translation: CASSTRRRTATEAFF.

The chain uses TRBV2 and TRBJ2-7; 8 bases fit TRBD2. V dropped 2 bases and J dropped 5; count of bases not matched to a gene: 14. Germline lookup yields CDR1 SNHLY and CDR2 FYNNEI. The CDR3 is 17 amino acids. The CDR3 nucleotides are TGTGCCAGCAGTGAAAATTCGGGAGGGGCAGGCAGGAACGAGCAGTACTTC. It codes for CASSENSGGAGRNEQYF.

This clonotype appeared many times. The chain combines TRBV6-1 with TRBJ1-2; 7 bases match TRBD1. The CDR3 contains 14 residues. V was pared by 6 bases and J by 2 bases, with 6 bases of the junction left unmatched. The germline V gene encodes CDR1 MNHNS and CDR2 SASEGT. CDR3 sequence (DNA): TGTGCCAGCAGACCACAGGGGAGAAACTATGGCTACACCTTC. Its translation: CASRPQGRNYGYTF.

This clonotype was observed a handful of times. J is TRBJ1-5 and V is TRBV7-8, with D tentatively TRBD1 (5 bases). With 8 bases removed from V and 6 bases from J, the gap between germline ends came to 17 bases. The CDR3 extends over 14 amino acids. Germline V lookup: CDR1 SGHVS, CDR2 FQNEAQ. CDR3 in DNA: TGTGCCAGCTCATCAGGCAGGGAGGGTCAGCCCCAGCATTTT. Protein sequence: CASSSGREGQPQHF. Complete variable domain (other parts from reference TRBV7-8 and TRBJ1-5): GAGVSQSPRYKVAKRGQDVALRCDPISGHVSLFWYQQALGQGPEFLTYFQNEAQLDKSGLPSDRFFAERPEGSVSTLKIQRTQQEDSAVYLCASSSGREGQPQHFGDGTRLSIL.

In this sample, this clonotype turned up many times. The chain uses TRBV2 and TRBJ2-2; possibly TRBD2 for D (6 bases). The germline CDR1 and CDR2 sequences are SNHLY and FYNNEI. Between the trimmed V and J ends, which lost 0 bases and 3 bases, there was a span of 17 bases. The CDR3 sequence is 18 residues long. The CDR3 sequence: CASSEAVARGRDTGELFF. Here the CDR3 DNA reads TGTGCCAGCAGTGAAGCAGTAGCGCGGGGACGAGACACCGGGGAGCTGTTTTTT.

The chain employs TRBV20-1 and TRBJ1-6; 9 nucleotides line up with TRBD1. With V trimmed by 5 bases and J by 8 bases, 7 bases remained unmatched. This CDR3 spans 14 amino acids. Germline V gene data show CDR1 as DFQATT and CDR2 as SNEGSKA (reference sequence). The CDR3 reads CSAPTRQGDSPLHF. The CDR3 DNA is TGCAGTGCTCCCACCCGACAGGGGGATTCACCCCTCCACTTT.

This clonotype was recorded a few times. The DNA of the CDR3 is TGCGCCAGCAGCTTGTACGGGAGGGAAAACACTGAAGCTTTCTTT. It specifies CASSLYGRENTEAFF. The chain carries TRBV5-1 and TRBJ1-1; unclear D gene. Looked up from germline, CDR1 is SGHRS and CDR2 is YFSETQ. Deletions cut 1 base from V and 2 bases from J, with 12 bases between. The CDR3 is 15 residues long.

On this clonotype: A much larger clonotype is one base distant, so this may be a read error. The rearrangement links TRBV20-1 to TRBJ2-7; 7 bases line up with TRBD2. V was clipped by 6 bases and J by 2 bases; unmatched bases: 13. Germline loops: CDR1 DFQATT, CDR2 SNEGSKA (reference sequence). This CDR3 has 15 residues. This CDR3 is CSAQRGPRNAYEQYF. The CDR3 DNA reads TGCAGTGCCCAGCGGGGCCCGAGAAACGCCTACGAGCAGTACTTC.